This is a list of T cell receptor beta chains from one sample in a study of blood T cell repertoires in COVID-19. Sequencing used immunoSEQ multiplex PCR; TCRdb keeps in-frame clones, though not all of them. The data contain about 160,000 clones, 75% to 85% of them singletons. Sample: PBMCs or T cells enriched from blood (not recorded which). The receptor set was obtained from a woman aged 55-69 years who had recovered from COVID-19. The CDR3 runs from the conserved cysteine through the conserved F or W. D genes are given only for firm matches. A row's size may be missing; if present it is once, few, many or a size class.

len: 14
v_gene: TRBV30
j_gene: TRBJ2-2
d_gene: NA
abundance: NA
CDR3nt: TGTGGAGGGTGGCGGGGGCCGAACACCGGGGAGCTGTTTTTT
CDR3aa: CGGWRGPNTGELFF

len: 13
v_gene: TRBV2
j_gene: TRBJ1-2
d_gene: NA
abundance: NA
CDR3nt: TGTGCCAGCAGTGACGGAGGAATCATTGGCTACACCTTC
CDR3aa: CASSDGGIIGYTF

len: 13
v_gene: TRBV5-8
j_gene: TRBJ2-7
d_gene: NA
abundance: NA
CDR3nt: TGTGCCAGCAGCTTCACCCCCAGGGGCGAGCAGTACTTC
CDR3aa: CASSFTPRGEQYF

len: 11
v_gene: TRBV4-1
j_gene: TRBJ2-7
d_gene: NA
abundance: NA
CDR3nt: TGCGCCAGCAGCCAAGGGAGGGAGCAGTACTTC
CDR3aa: CASSQGREQYF

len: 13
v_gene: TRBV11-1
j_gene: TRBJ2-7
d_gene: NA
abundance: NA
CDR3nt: TGTGCCAGCAGCTCGTCCGTTCTCTACGAGCAGTACTTC
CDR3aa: CASSSSVLYEQYF

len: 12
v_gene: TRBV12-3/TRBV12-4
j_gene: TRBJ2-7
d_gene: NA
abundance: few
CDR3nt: TGTGCCAGCAGTCACAGCTCCTACGAGCAGTACTTC
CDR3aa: CASSHSSYEQYF

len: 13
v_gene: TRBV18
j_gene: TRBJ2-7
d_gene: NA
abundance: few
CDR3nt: TGTGCCAGCTCACCTACCGTCGGGTACGAGCAGTACTTC
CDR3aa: CASSPTVGYEQYF

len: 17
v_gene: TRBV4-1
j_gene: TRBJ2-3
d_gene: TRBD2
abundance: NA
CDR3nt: TGCGCCAGCAGCCAATGGTTCCTAGCGGATAGCACAGATACGCAGTATTTT
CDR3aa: CASSQWFLADSTDTQYF

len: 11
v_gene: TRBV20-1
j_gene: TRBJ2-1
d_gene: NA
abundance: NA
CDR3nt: TGCAGTGCAAAGAGTGTCGATGAGCAGTTCTTC
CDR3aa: CSAKSVDEQFF

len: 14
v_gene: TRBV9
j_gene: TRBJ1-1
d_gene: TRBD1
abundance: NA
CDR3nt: TGTGCCAGCAGCGTAGGGACAGGGGGCACTGAAGCTTTCTTT
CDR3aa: CASSVGTGGTEAFF

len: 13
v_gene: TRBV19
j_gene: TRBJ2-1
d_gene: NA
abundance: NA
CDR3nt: TGTGCCAGCTCAGGGATAGGTGCCCGGGAGCAGTTCTTC
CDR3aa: CASSGIGAREQFF

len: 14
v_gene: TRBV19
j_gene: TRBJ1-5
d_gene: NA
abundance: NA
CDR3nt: TGTGCCAGTAGTATCCGGGGGGACGGGCAGCCCCAGCATTTT
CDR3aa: CASSIRGDGQPQHF

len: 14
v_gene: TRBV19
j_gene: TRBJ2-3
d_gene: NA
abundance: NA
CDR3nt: TGTGCCAGTAGTTCCAGACTGTTGACAGATACGCAGTATTTT
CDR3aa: CASSSRLLTDTQYF

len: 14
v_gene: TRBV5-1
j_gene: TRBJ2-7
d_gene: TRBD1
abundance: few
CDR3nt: TGCGCCAGCAGCTTGGAATGGGACAGCTACGAGCAGTACTTC
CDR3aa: CASSLEWDSYEQYF

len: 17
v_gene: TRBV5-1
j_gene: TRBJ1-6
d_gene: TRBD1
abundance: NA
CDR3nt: TGCGCCAGCAGCTTGGAAACCCCGGGACAGGGGAATTCACCCCTCCACTTT
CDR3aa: CASSLETPGQGNSPLHF

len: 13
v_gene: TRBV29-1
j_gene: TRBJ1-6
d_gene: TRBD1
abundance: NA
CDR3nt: TGCAGCGTTGGACAGGGTGATAATTCACCCCTCCACTTT
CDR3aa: CSVGQGDNSPLHF